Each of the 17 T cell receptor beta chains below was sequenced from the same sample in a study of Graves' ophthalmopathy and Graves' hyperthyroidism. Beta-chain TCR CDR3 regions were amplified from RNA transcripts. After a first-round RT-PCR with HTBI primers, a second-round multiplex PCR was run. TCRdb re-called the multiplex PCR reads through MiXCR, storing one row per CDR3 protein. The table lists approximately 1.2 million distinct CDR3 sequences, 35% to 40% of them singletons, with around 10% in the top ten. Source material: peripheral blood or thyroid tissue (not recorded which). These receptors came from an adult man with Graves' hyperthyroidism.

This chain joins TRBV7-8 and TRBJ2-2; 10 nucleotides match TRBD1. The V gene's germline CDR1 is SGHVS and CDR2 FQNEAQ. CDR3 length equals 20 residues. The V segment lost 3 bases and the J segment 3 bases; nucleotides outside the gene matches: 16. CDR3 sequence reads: CASSFLLIPPGQGYTGELFF. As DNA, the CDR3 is TGTGCCAGCAGCTTTTTGCTCATCCCCCCGGGACAGGGGTACACCGGGGAGCTGTTTTTT.

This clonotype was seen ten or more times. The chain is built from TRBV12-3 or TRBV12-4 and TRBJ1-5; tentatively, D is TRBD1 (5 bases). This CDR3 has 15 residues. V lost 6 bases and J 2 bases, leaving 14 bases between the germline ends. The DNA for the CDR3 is TGTGCCAGCAGCCAAGGGGTTCAGGGCAATCAGCCCCAGCATTTT. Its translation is CASSQGVQGNQPQHF.

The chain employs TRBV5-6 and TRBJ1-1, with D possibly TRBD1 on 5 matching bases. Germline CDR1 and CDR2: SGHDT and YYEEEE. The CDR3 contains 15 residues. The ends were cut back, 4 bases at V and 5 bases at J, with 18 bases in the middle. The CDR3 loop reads CASSGDLGAGTEAFF. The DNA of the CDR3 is TGTGCCAGCAGCGGGGACCTAGGGGCGGGAACTGAAGCTTTCTTT.

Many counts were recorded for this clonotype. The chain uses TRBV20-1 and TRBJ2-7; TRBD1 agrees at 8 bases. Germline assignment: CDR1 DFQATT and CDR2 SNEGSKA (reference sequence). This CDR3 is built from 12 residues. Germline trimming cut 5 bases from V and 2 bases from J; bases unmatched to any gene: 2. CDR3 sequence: CSAATGAYEQYF. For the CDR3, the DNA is TGCAGTGCTGCGACAGGGGCCTACGAGCAGTACTTC.

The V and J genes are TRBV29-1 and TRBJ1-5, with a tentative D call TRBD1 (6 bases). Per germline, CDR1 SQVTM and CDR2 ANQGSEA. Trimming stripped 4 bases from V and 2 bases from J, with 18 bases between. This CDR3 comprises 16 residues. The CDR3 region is CSVALSGGRRNQPQHF. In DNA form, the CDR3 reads TGCAGCGTTGCGCTTAGCGGGGGGCGTCGCAATCAGCCCCAGCATTTT. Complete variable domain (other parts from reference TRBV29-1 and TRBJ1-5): SAVISQKPSRDICQRGTSLTIQCQVDSQVTMMFWYRQQPGQSLTLIATANQGSEATYESGFVIDKFPISRPNLTFSTLTVSNMSPEDSSIYLCSVALSGGRRNQPQHFGDGTRLSIL.

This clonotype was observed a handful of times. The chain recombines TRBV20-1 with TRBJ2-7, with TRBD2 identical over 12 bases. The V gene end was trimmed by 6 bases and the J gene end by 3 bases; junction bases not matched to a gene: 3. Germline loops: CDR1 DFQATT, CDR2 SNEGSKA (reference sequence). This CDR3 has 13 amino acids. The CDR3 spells CSASGLAGYEQYF. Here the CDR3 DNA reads TGCAGTGCCTCGGGACTAGCGGGCTACGAGCAGTACTTC.

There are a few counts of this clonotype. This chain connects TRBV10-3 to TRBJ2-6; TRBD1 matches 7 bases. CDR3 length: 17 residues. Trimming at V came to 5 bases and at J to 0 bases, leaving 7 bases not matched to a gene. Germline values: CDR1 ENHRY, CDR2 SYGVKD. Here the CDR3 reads CAISPGTEDSGANVLTF. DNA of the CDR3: TGTGCCATCAGTCCCGGGACAGAGGACTCTGGGGCCAACGTCCTGACTTTC.

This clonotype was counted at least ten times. The CDR3 nucleotides read TGTGCCAGCAGTTACTCGATCGGGACGGCCTCACCCCTCCACTTT. Translating it yields CASSYSIGTASPLHF. V usage is TRBV6-6 and J usage is TRBJ1-6; a possible D gene is TRBD1 (5 bases). The V end was cut by 0 bases, the J end by 10 bases, with 13 bases between. Germline V gene data show CDR1 as MNHNY and CDR2 as SVGAGI (reference sequence). This CDR3 spans 15 amino acids.

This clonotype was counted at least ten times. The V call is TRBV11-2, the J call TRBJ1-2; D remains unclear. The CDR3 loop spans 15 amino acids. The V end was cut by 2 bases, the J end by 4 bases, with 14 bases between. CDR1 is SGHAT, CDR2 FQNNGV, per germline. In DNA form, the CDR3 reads TGTGCCAGCAGCTTATCGACCGTGGAATCCTATGGCTACACCTTC. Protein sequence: CASSLSTVESYGYTF.

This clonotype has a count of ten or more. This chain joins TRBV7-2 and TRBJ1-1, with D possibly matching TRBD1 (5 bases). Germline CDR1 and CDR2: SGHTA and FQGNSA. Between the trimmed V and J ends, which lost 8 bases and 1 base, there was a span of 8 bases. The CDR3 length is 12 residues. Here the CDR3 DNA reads TGTGCCAGCGGACACCGGAACACTGAAGCTTTCTTT. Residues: CASGHRNTEAFF.

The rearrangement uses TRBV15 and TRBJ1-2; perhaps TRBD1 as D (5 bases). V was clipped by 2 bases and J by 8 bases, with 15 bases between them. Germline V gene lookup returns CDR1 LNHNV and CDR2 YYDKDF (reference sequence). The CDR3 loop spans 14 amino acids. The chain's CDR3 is CATSRNYQGSGYTF. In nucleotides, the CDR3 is TGTGCCACCAGCAGAAATTACCAGGGATCCGGCTACACCTTC.

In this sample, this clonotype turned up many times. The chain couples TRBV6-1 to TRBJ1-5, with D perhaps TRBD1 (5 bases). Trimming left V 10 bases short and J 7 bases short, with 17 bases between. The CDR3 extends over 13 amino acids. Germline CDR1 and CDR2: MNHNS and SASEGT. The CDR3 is CATSGRLGQPQHF. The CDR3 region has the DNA TGTGCCACCTCGGGACGTCTGGGGCAGCCCCAGCATTTT.

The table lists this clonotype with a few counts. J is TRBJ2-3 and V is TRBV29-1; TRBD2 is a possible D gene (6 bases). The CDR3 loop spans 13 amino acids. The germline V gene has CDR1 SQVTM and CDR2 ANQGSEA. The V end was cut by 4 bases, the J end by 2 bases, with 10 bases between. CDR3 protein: CSVVSGDTDTQYF. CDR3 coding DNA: TGCAGCGTTGTTAGCGGCGACACAGATACGCAGTATTTT.

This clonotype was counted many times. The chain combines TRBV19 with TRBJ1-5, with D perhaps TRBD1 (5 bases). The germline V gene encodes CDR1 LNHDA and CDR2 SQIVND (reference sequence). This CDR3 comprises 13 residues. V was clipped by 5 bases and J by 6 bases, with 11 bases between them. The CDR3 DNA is TGTGCCAGTAGTGGGGGGACCCGTCAGCCCCAGCATTTT. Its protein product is CASSGGTRQPQHF.

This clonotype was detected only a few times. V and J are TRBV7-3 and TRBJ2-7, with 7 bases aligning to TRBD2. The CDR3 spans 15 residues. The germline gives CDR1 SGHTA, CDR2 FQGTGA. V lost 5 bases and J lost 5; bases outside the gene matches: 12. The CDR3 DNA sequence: TGTGCCAGCAGCCCAGGACTAGGGCTCACGGACGAGCAGTACTTC. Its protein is CASSPGLGLTDEQYF. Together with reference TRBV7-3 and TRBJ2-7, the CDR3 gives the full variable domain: GAGVSQTPSNKVTEKGKYVELRCDPISGHTALYWYRQSLGQGPEFLIYFQGTGAADDSGLPNDRFFAVRPEGSVSTLKIQRTERGDSAVYLCASSPGLGLTDEQYFGPGTRLTVT.

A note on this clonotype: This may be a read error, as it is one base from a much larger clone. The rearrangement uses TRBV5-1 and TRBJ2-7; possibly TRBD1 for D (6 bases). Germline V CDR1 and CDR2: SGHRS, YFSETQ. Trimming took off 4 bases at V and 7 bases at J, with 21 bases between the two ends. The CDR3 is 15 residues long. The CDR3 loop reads CASSQGPRGPGEQYF. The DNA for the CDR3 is TGCGCCAGCAGCCAGGGGCCGCGAGGGCCGGGTGAGCAGTACTTC.

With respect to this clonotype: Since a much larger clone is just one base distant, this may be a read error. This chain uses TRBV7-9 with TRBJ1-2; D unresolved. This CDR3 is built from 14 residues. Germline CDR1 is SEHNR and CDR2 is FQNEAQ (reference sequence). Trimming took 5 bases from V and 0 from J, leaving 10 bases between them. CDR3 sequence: CASSPLSPNYGYTF. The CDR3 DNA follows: TGTGCCAGCAGCCCCCTGAGCCCTAACTATGGCTACACCTTC.